The T cell receptor (beta chain) under discussion was sequenced for a study of cytotoxic CD8 clonotypes in ibrutinib-treated CLL. On the study more broadly: Response sampling occurred after a median roughly 11 months of treatment (range 6 to 36). Average yields of approximately 260,000 productive templates and 94,082 productive rearrangements characterized the samples. Findings of the study overall: Clonality rose at ibrutinib response and fell back toward baseline at progression.

Regarding this clone: Its antigen remains unidentified.

The data were produced by immunoSEQ multiplex PCR, yet TCRdb's version contains in-frame clones alone and is incomplete. The repertoire holds about 140,000 clones, 80% seen once, with roughly 7.2% in the top ten. The TCR sequence derives from a human donor with chronic lymphocytic leukemia. The sequencing used PBMCs, collected after 36 months of ibrutinib treatment.

The CDR3: CSVKSTEGLFF. The CDR3 DNA follows: TGCAGCGTTAAAAGCACAGAGGGACTGTTTTTT. The chain couples TRBV29-1 to TRBJ1-4; D is ambiguous. The length of the CDR3 is 11 residues. Trimming pared 5 bases from V and 13 bases from J, leaving 14 bases between. Germline assignment: CDR1 SQVTM and CDR2 ANQGSEA.